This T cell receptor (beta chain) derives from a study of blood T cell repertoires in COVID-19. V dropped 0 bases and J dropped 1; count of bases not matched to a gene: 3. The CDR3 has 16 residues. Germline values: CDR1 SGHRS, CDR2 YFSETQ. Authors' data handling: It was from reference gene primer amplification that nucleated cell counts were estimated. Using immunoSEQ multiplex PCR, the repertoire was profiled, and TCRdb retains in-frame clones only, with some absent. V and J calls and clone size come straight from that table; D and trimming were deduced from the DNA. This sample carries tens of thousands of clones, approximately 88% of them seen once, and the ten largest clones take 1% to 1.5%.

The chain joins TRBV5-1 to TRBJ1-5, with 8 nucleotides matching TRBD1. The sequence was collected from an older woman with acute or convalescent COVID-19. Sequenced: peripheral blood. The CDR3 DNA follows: TGCGCCAGCAGCTTGGCAGGACAGGGAAGCAATCAGCCCCAGCATTTT. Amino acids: CASSLAGQGSNQPQHF.